The T cell receptor beta chain described here comes from a study of Graves' ophthalmopathy and Graves' hyperthyroidism. V was cut by 3 bases and J by 2 bases, with 10 bases left in between. The germline V gene has CDR1 DFQATT and CDR2 SNEGSKA (reference sequence). The CDR3 loop spans 13 amino acids. No donor had other autoimmune disease, uncontrolled infection, pregnancy or lactation. Establishment of the diagnosis relied upon clinical symptoms, serum thyroxine, TRAb, thyroid ultrasound and orbital computed tomography. This clonotype appeared many times. Its target is not known. General study points: Most thyroid clonotypes expanded beyond 0.001 frequency were also found in blood. Ophthalmopathy and stable hyperthyroidism were discriminated by a 13-signature model, with over 85% sensitivity and 81.08% specificity.

The sequenced template was RNA, covering the TCR beta CDR3 region. An initial RT-PCR round employing HTBI primers preceded a second-round multiplex PCR. Each CDR3 protein is one row after TCRdb ran MiXCR on the multiplex PCR reads. This table has around 660,000 distinct CDR3 sequences, approximately 39% appearing once. Sequencing input: peripheral blood. The sequence derives from an adult man with Graves' ophthalmopathy. The chain is built from TRBV20-1 and TRBJ1-2; D unresolved. This CDR3 reads CSASVARNYGYTF. CDR3 coding DNA: TGCAGTGCTAGTGTGGCTCGGAACTATGGCTACACCTTC.